This TCR beta chain was sequenced during a study of beta chain features in type 1 diabetes. Study information: Examination of sorted cells across all samples involved over 85,000,000 cells.

Since all of the isolated RNA was reverse transcribed, expressed TCRB transcripts were what got sequenced. Only in-frame clones appear in the TCRdb table, and some are missing; sequencing was by immunoSEQ multiplex PCR. The sample has about 410,000 clones, about 15% seen once; the top ten hold roughly 0.04%. Sample: naive CD4+ T cells from blood. This clonotype originated in a man aged 25 to 45 in good health.

CDR3 sequence: CASSLSSGYTF. The CDR3, as DNA: TGTGCCAGCAGCTTATCTTCCGGCTACACCTTC. The chain has TRBV7-2 and TRBJ1-2, with D hard to call. V was shortened by 2 bases and J by 8 bases, with 6 bases between the two germline ends. Germline CDR1 and CDR2: SGHTA and FQGNSA. The CDR3 is made up of 11 amino acids. Full variable domain (rest looked up from reference TRBV7-2 and TRBJ1-2): GAGVSQSPSNKVTEKGKDVELRCDPISGHTALYWYRQSLGQGLEFLIYFQGNSAPDKSGLPSDRFSAERTGGSVSTLTIQRTQQEDSAVYLCASSLSSGYTFGSGTRLTVV.